Listed here are 15 T cell receptor beta chains from one sample, sequenced in a study of OX40 agonist ivuxolimab in advanced cancers. This table comes from immunoSEQ multiplex PCR, and its TCRdb copy is limited to in-frame clones, with some not included. Seen here are tens of thousands of clones, around 82% observed once, and the top ten hold 3% to 4.5%. The sample here was CD4+ or CD8+ T cells sorted from blood, taken in a trial of the OX40 agonist ivuxolimab. The receptors derive from an adult with an advanced solid tumor such as melanoma, head and neck, liver or kidney cancer.

The rearrangement joins TRBV4-2 to TRBJ1-4, with D perhaps matching TRBD1 (6 bases). The V end was cut by 4 bases, the J end by 5 bases, with 8 bases between. The CDR3 consists of 13 residues. CDR1 is LGHNA, CDR2 YNFKEQ, per germline. This CDR3 is CASSLGQNEKLFF. The CDR3, as DNA: TGTGCCAGCAGCCTCGGACAGAATGAAAAACTGTTTTTT.

The chain uses TRBV4-2 and TRBJ2-2; 11 nucleotides align to TRBD2. Germline V gene sequence: CDR1 LGHNA, CDR2 YNFKEQ. The J segment lost 2 bases and the V segment lost 4 bases, leaving 3 bases of the junction unmatched. There are 16 residues in the CDR3. The CDR3 loop is CASSPLAGVNTGELFF. DNA of the CDR3: TGTGCCAGCAGCCCACTAGCGGGAGTAAACACCGGGGAGCTGTTTTTT.

This chain joins TRBV7-2 and TRBJ2-3; 9 bases agree with TRBD1. Per germline, CDR1 SGHTA and CDR2 FQGNSA. The length of the CDR3 is 18 residues. The V gene end was trimmed by 6 bases and the J gene end by 0 bases; junction bases not matched to a gene: 13. CDR3 bases: TGTGCCAGCAGACCTTCAGACCCGGACAGGGGCAGCACAGATACGCAGTATTTT. Its translation is CASRPSDPDRGSTDTQYF.

This rearrangement joins TRBV28 to TRBJ1-3; D is perhaps TRBD1 (5 bases). This CDR3 contains 14 residues. V lost 10 bases, J lost 0 bases, and 13 bases lay in between. Germline assignment: CDR1 MDHEN and CDR2 SYDVKM. The CDR3 spells CATSMDISGNTIYF. As DNA, the CDR3 is TGTGCCACCTCGATGGACATCTCTGGAAACACCATATATTTT.

V is TRBV2 and J is TRBJ1-6; no firm D call. This CDR3 is 14 amino acids long. With 4 bases removed from V and 10 bases from J, the gap between germline ends came to 14 bases. Germline CDR1 SNHLY, CDR2 FYNNEI. The CDR3 DNA sequence: TGTGCCAGCAGTGGTTTCGTCAGGCAGTCACCCCTCCACTTT. Translation: CASSGFVRQSPLHF.

The V gene is TRBV7-9, the J gene TRBJ2-1, with D perhaps assigned TRBD1 or TRBD2 (6 bases each). The CDR3 totals 12 residues. CDR1 SEHNR and CDR2 FQNEAQ come from the germline V gene (reference sequence). V was cut by 3 bases and J by 8 bases, with 8 bases left in between. Written as DNA, the CDR3 is TGTGCCAGCAGCTTCGGGGGCGATGAGCAGTTCTTC. Its protein product is CASSFGGDEQFF.

This clone was picked up one time. V usage is TRBV4-3 and J usage is TRBJ2-7; the D call may be TRBD1 or TRBD2 (5 bases each). CDR1 and CDR2 (germline): LGHNA, YSLEER. This CDR3 contains 16 residues. V was shortened by 2 bases and J by 2 bases, with 16 bases between the two germline ends. This CDR3 is CASSQYWGGSPYEQYF. The CDR3 DNA reads as TGCGCCAGCAGCCAATATTGGGGCGGGTCCCCCTACGAGCAGTACTTC.

The gene calls are TRBV27 and TRBJ2-2, with D possibly matching TRBD2 (6 bases). This CDR3 comprises 15 residues. V lost 2 bases and J 3 bases, leaving 10 bases between the germline ends. Germline CDR1 reads MNHEY; CDR2 reads SMNVEV (reference sequence). The CDR3 region has the DNA TGTGCCAGCAGTTTAGTCGGGAGCTACACCGGGGAGCTGTTTTTT. Protein sequence: CASSLVGSYTGELFF.

The rearrangement links TRBV30 to TRBJ2-1; D uncertain. The CDR3 has 13 amino acids. V shed 2 bases and J shed 0 bases, with 5 bases lying between them. CDR1 GTSNPN and CDR2 SVGIG come from the germline V gene (reference sequence). CDR3 sequence reads: CAWSSSSYNEQFF. The DNA for the CDR3 is TGTGCCTGGAGTTCGAGCTCCTACAATGAGCAGTTCTTC.

The chain links TRBV28 to TRBJ2-1; TRBD2 matches 12 bases. Germline V gene lookup returns CDR1 MDHEN and CDR2 SYDVKM. The CDR3 spans 17 residues. The trim removed 7 bases at V and 9 bases at J, leaving 16 bases unmatched. The CDR3 reads CASTSHPGLAGLREQFF. The CDR3 nucleotides read TGTGCCAGCACCTCCCACCCGGGACTAGCGGGTTTACGTGAGCAGTTCTTC.

The rearrangement joins TRBV30 to TRBJ2-7; 8 bases fit TRBD1. The CDR3 covers 15 residues. The ends lost 2 bases at V and 0 bases at J; junction bases unmatched: 6. The germline gives CDR1 GTSNPN, CDR2 SVGIG (reference sequence). CDR3 nucleotide sequence: TGTGCCTGGAGTATTTTGGACAGGGCCTCCTACGAGCAGTACTTC. This gives the protein CAWSILDRASYEQYF.

The V gene is TRBV7-2, the J gene TRBJ1-4; a weak D match, TRBD1 (5 bases). V was cut by 1 base and J by 0 bases, with 12 bases left in between. CDR3 size: 17 residues. From germline, CDR1 is SGHTA and CDR2 FQGNSA. DNA of the CDR3: TGTGCCAGCAGCTTAGGACCGCAGGGCGCAACTAATGAAAAACTGTTTTTT. This encodes CASSLGPQGATNEKLFF.

This clone was seen once. The V and J genes are TRBV4-1 and TRBJ2-7; 15 bases agree with TRBD2. The CDR3 spans 17 residues. The V and J ends lost 0 bases and 6 bases, in that order; junction bases with no gene match: 6. Per germline, CDR1 MGHRA and CDR2 YSYEKL. CDR3 DNA: TGCGCCAGCAGCCAAGAAGAGGGACTAGCGGGAGGATCCGAGCAGTACTTC. Protein product: CASSQEEGLAGGSEQYF.

As concerns this clone: The sample contains more than one DNA sequence encoding this CDR3. The V call is TRBV28, the J call TRBJ1-5; unclear D gene. Germline lookup yields CDR1 MDHEN and CDR2 SYDVKM. Deletions cut 1 base from V and 6 bases from J, with 4 bases between. The CDR3 loop spans 12 amino acids. The CDR3 protein is CASSLLGQPQHF. Here the CDR3 DNA reads TGTGCCAGCAGTTTATTAGGTCAGCCCCAGCATTTT.

V and J are TRBV7-9 and TRBJ2-1, with 7 bases matching TRBD2. V was clipped by 1 base and J by 7 bases; unmatched bases: 13. The CDR3 contains 17 residues. CDR1 and CDR2 from the germline V gene are SEHNR and FQNEAQ (reference sequence). The CDR3 loop reads CASSLGRELPFRNEQFF. CDR3 nucleotides: TGTGCCAGCAGCTTAGGGCGGGAGCTTCCCTTTAGGAATGAGCAGTTCTTC.